The present T cell receptor beta chain was sequenced within a study of control samples from healthy donors and cancer patients. This clone has a single count. The CDR3 has 18 amino acids. CDR1 and CDR2 (germline): SGHTA, FQGNSA. Trimming removed 4 bases from V and 1 base from J, with 21 bases in between. Clones were sequenced by immunoSEQ multiplex PCR, and TCRdb holds only the in-frame ones, with some missing. The sample comprises around 110,000 clones, over 90% of which are singletons, and about 2.5% rests with the top ten. The sample was blood. This chain connects TRBV7-2 to TRBJ2-3; D not resolved. The receptor's source is a young man in good health. The CDR3 DNA is TGTGCCAGCAGCTCCGAAACCTACCGTCGTGGGCGCACAGATACGCAGTATTTT. Translated, it gives CASSSETYRRGRTDTQYF.